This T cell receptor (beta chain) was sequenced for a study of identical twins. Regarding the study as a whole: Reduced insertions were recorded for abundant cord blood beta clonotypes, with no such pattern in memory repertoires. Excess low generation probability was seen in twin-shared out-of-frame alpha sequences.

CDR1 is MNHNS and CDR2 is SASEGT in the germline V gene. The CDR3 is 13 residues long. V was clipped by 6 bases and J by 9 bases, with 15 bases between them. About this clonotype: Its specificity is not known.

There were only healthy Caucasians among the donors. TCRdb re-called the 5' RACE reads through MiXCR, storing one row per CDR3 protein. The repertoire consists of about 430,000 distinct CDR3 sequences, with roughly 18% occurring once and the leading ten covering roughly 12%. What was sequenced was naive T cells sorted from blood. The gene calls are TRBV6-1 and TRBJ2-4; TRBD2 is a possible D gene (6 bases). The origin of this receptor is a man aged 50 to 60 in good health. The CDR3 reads CASRVRENGIQYF. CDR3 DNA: TGTGCCAGCAGGGTGCGGGAAAACGGCATTCAGTACTTC.